These 2 T cell receptor beta chains came from one sample sequenced in a study of vaccination effects on CD4 cells after COVID-19. Viral peptide pool expansion of antigen-specific CD4+ T cells preceded sequencing in the ViraFEST assay. Following culture for roughly 10 days, CD4+ T cells were isolated. Each participant received a vaccine that was either BNT162b2 or mRNA-1273, given as two doses. Repertoires were generated with immunoSEQ multiplex PCR, while TCRdb's copy carries only in-frame clones and drops some. This sample has more than 65,000 clones, with approximately 80% found just once. Their antigens are not known. This specimen was CD4+ T cells from PBMCs cultured with HCoV-229E spike peptides, taken after COVID-19 vaccination. The receptors shown here come from a human donor who received a COVID-19 vaccine.

The chain uses TRBV2 and TRBJ2-1; possibly TRBD1 for D (8 bases). The V gene lost 6 bases and the J gene lost 10 bases, with 13 bases spanning the gap. The germline V gene has CDR1 SNHLY and CDR2 FYNNEI. The CDR3 is 12 amino acids. CDR3 amino acids: CASRPQGGEQFF. The DNA for the CDR3 is TGTGCCAGCAGACCACAGGGGGGGGAGCAGTTCTTC.

This chain joins TRBV10-1 and TRBJ2-5; possible D gene TRBD1, 5 bases. The V gene's germline CDR1 is WNHNN and CDR2 SYGVQD (reference sequence). The V gene lost 0 bases and the J gene lost 5 bases, with 10 bases spanning the gap. CDR3 length: 14 amino acids. This CDR3 reads CASSESSTAETQYF. The CDR3 region has the DNA TGCGCCAGCAGTGAGTCTTCGACAGCGGAGACCCAGTACTTC.